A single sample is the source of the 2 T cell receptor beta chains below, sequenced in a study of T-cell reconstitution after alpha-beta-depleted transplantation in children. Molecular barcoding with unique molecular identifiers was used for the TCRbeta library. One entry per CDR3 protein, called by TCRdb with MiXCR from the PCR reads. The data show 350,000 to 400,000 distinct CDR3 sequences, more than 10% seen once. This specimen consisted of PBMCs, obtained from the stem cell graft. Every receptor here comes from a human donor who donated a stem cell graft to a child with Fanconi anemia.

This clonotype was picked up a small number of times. CDR3 sequence: CASRLPFEAFF. The CDR3 nucleotides read TGTGCCAGCAGGTTGCCGTTTGAAGCTTTCTTT. The rearrangement uses TRBV2 and TRBJ1-1; D unclear. Per germline, CDR1 SNHLY and CDR2 FYNNEI. The CDR3 contains 11 residues. Trimming stripped 6 bases from V and 7 bases from J, with 9 bases between.

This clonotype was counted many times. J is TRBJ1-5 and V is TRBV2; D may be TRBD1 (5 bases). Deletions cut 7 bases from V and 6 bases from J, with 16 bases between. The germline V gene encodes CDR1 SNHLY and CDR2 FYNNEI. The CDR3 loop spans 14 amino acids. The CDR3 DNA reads TGTGCCAGCAATTTCGGGCCCGGGGGTCAGCCCCAGCATTTT. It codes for CASNFGPGGQPQHF.